The subject of this entry is one T cell receptor beta chain. The authors' processing: From reference gene primer amplification, estimates of nucleated cell counts were derived. Libraries were prepared by immunoSEQ multiplex PCR; TCRdb keeps only in-frame clonotypes and omits some of them. V, J and clone size reflect that table, while D and trimming were determined from the DNA. The table includes about 200,000 clones, about 87% detected once. The data stem from a study of blood T cell repertoires in COVID-19. Study background: Italy, Spain and the United States were the sources of the convalescent and acute COVID-19 samples. From T cells, B-cell-depleted T cells, or PBMCs came the material, which was cDNA or gDNA.

The CDR3 consists of 18 residues. Germline V lookup: CDR1 MDHEN, CDR2 SYDVKM. With 3 bases clipped from V and 1 base from J, the junction kept 4 bases outside the gene matches. Sequencing input: peripheral blood. The chain employs TRBV28 and TRBJ2-2; TRBD2 matches at 14 bases. This receptor was identified in a man aged 55 to 69 who had recovered from COVID-19. The CDR3 region has the DNA TGTGCCAGCAGTTTCCCCGGGACTAGCGGGAGGAACACCGGGGAGCTGTTTTTT. Residues: CASSFPGTSGRNTGELFF.